The following is a TCR beta chain sequence with its context. Produced via immunoSEQ multiplex PCR; TCRdb's table is partial and in-frame only. The sample includes approximately 1,000,000 clones, roughly 80% of them seen just once. The data originate from a study of shared clonotypes between healthy human individuals. Germline assignment: CDR1 SGHDT and CDR2 YYEEEE. V lost 1 base, J lost 1 base, and 11 bases lay in between. This CDR3 has 15 amino acids. The chain recombines TRBV5-6 with TRBJ1-1; perhaps TRBD1 as D (5 bases). This receptor was obtained from a man aged 18 to 29 in good health. Some clones in this sample may be carry-over from other donors' samples. The sequenced material came from memory CD4+ T cells from PBMCs. The subset was: CD45RA-negative fraction. CDR3 loop: CASSLLDGANTEAFF. The CDR3 nucleotides read TGTGCCAGCAGCTTGCTCGATGGGGCGAACACTGAAGCTTTCTTT.